This TCR beta chain was recorded in a study of blood T cell repertoires in COVID-19. Overall study: The samples span acute and convalescent COVID-19 from the United States, Italy and Spain. The analysed material was cDNA or gDNA that came from T cells, B-cell-depleted T cells, or PBMCs.

The CDR3 is made up of 16 amino acids. V was clipped by 4 bases and J by 4 bases; unmatched bases: 8. The V gene's germline CDR1 is MGHRA and CDR2 YSYEKL. Authors' processing steps: Estimation of nucleated cell counts relied on the amplification of reference gene primers. Sequenced by immunoSEQ multiplex PCR; TCRdb stores in-frame clones only, minus some. From that table come the V and J calls and clone size; the DNA was used to work out D and trimming. The repertoire holds around 330,000 clones, with about 91% as singletons. The sample consisted of peripheral blood. The receptor was isolated from a woman aged 25 to 39 with COVID-19, enrolled during active disease. The chain employs TRBV4-1 and TRBJ2-1; 9 bases are a match to TRBD2. This chain's CDR3 is CASSRATSGRYNEQFF. In nucleotides, the CDR3 is TGCGCCAGCAGCCGGGCGACTAGCGGAAGGTACAATGAGCAGTTCTTC.